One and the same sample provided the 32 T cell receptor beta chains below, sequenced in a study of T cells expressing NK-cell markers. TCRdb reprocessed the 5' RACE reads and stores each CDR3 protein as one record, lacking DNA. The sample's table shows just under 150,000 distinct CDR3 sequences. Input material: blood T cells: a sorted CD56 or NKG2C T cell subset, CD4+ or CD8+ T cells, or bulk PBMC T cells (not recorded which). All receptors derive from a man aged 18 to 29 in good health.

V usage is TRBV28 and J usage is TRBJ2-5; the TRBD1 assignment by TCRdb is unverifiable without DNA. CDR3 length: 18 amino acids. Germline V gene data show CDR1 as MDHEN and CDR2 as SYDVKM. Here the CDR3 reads CASSLPRRLGAYQETQYF.

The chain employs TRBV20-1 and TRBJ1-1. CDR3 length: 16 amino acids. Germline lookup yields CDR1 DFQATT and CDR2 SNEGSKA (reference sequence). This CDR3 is CSALPTDTEGRTEAFF.

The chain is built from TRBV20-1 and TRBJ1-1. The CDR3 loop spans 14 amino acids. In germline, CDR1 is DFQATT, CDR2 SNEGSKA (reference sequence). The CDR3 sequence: CSASLGGRDTEAFF.

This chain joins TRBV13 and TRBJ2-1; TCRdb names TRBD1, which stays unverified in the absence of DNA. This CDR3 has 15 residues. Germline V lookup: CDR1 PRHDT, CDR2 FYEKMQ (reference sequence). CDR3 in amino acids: CASSLEGQGPGEQFF.

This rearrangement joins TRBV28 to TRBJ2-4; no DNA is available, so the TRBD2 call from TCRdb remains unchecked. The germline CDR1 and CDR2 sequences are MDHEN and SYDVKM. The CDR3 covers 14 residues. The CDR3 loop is CASSLLPSLNIQYF.

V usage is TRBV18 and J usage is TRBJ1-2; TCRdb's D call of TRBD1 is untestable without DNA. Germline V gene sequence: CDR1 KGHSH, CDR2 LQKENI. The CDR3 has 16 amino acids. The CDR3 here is CASSPEGQATNYGYTF.

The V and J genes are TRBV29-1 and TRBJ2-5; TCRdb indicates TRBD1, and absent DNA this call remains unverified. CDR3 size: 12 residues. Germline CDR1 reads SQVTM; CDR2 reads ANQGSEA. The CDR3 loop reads CSVAGQQETQYF.

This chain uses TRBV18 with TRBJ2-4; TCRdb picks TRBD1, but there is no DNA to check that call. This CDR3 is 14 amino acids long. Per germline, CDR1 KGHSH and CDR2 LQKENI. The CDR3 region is CASSPPGGKNIQYF.

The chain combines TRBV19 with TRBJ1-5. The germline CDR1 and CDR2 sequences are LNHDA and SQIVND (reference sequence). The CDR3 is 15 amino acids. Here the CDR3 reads CASSILQFRNQPQHF.

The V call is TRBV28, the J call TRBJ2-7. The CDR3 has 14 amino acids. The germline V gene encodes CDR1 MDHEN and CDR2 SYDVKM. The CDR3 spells CASTSLGLGYEQYF.

CDR3 sequence: CAWSPDQETQYF. The genes are TRBV30 and TRBJ2-5. The CDR3 consists of 12 residues. Germline CDR1 is GTSNPN and CDR2 is SVGIG (reference sequence). The variable domain in full, completed from reference TRBV30 and TRBJ2-5, reads SQTIHQWPATLVQPVGSPLSLECTVEGTSNPNLYWYRQAAGRGLQLLFYSVGIGQISSEVPQNLSASRPQDRQFILSSKKLLLSDSGFYLCAWSPDQETQYFGPGTRLLVL.

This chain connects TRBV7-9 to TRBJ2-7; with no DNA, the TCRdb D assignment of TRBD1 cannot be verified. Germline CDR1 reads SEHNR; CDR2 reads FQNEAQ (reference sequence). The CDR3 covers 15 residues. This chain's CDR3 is CASSYPQDRIYEQYF.

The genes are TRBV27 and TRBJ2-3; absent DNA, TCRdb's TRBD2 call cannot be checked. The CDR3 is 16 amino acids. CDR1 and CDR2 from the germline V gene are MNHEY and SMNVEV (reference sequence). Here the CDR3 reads CASRSLAGEGTDTQYF.

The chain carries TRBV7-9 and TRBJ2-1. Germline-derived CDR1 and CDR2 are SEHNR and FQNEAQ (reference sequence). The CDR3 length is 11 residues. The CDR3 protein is CASRPYNEQFF.

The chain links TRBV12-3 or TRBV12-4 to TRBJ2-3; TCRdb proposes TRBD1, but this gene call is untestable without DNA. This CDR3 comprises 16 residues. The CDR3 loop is CASEDTLAGSTDTQYF.

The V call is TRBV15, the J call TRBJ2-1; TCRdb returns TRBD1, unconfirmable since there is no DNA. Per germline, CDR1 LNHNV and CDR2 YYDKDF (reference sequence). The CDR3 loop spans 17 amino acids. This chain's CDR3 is CATSREARDTAYNEQFF.

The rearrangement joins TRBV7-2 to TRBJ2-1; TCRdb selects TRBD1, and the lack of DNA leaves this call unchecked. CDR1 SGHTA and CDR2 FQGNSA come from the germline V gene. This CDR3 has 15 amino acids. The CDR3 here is CASSFRDPPYNEQFF.

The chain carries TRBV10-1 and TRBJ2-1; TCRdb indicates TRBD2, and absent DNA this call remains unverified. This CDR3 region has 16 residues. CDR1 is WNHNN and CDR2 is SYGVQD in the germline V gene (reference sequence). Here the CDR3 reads CASSVLSSGNSNEQFF.

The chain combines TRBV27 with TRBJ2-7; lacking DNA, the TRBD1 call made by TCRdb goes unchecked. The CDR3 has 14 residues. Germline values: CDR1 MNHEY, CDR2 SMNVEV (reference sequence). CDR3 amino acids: CASSVQGRKYEQYF.

CDR3 in amino acids: CASSEAEKLFF. V gene TRBV25-1 combines with J gene TRBJ1-4. The CDR3 sequence is 11 residues long. CDR1 is MGHDK and CDR2 is SYGVNS in the germline V gene.

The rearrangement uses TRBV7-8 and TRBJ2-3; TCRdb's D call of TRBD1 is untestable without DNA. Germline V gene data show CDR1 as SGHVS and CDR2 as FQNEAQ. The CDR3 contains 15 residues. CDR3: CASSLKGGRSDTQYF. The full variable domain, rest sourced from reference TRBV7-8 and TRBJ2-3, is GAGVSQSPRYKVAKRGQDVALRCDPISGHVSLFWYQQALGQGPEFLTYFQNEAQLDKSGLPSDRFFAERPEGSVSTLKIQRTQQEDSAVYLCASSLKGGRSDTQYFGPGTRLTVL.

The CDR3 protein is CASSTGGGTEAFF. V gene TRBV19 combines with J gene TRBJ1-1; TCRdb indicates TRBD1, and absent DNA this call remains unverified. The CDR3 contains 13 residues. Per germline, CDR1 LNHDA and CDR2 SQIVND (reference sequence).

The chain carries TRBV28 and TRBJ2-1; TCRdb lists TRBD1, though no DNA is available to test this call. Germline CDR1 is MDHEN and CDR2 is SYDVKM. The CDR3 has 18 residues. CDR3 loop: CASSFYRGRGANHNEQFF.

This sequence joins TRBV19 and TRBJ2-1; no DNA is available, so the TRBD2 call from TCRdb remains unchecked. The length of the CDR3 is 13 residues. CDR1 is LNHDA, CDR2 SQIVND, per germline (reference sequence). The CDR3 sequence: CASSISTSVGQFF. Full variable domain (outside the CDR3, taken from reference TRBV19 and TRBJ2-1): DGGITQSPKYLFRKEGQNVTLSCEQNLNHDAMYWYRQDPGQGLRLIYYSQIVNDFQKGDIAEGYSVSREKKESFPLTVTSAQKNPTAFYLCASSISTSVGQFFGPGTRLTVL.

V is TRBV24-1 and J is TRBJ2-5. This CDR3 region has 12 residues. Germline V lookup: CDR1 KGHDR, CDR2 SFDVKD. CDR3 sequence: CATSDGVETQYF.

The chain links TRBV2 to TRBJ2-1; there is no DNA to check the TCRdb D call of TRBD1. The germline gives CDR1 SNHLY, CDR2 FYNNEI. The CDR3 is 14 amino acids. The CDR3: CARGSGQGYNEQFF.

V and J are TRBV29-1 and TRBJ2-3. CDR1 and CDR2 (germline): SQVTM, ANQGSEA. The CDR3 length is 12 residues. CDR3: CSVEASTSIGYF.

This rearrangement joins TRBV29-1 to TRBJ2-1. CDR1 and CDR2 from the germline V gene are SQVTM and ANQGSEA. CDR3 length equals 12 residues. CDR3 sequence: CSVEGLRGEQFF.

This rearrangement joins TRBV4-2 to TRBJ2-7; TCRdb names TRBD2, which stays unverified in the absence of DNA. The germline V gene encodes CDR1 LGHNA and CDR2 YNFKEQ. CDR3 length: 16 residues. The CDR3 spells CASSQGPTSGTYEQYF.

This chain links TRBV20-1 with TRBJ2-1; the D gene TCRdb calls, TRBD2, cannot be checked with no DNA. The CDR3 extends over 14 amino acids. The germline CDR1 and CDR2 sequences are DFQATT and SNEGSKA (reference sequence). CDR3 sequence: CSAEALAGYNEQFF.

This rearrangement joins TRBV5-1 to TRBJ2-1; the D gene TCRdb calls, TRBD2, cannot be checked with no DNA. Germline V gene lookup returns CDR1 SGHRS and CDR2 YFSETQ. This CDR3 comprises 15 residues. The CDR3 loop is CASSLEIAGRDEQFF.

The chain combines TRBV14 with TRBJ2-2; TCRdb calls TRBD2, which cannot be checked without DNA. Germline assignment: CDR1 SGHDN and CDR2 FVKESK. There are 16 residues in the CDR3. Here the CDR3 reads CASSWGLAGGTGELFF.